This note documents a single T cell receptor (beta chain) sequence. This record belongs to a study of T cell changes during pregnancy in multiple sclerosis. Libraries were prepared by immunoSEQ multiplex PCR; TCRdb keeps only in-frame clonotypes and omits some of them. This sample has more than 80,000 clones; 85% to 95% occur once, and the top ten carry roughly 1.5%. The V gene's germline CDR1 is MDHEN and CDR2 SYDVKM. Trimming left V 4 bases short and J 1 base short, with 8 bases between. The CDR3 is 13 amino acids. Sequencing used peripheral blood, obtained after pregnancy. The TCR was taken from a female donor with multiple sclerosis, enrolled in a pregnancy study. The gene calls are TRBV28 and TRBJ2-7; D is possibly TRBD1 (5 bases). CDR3 in amino acids: CASSSGPSYEQYF. In DNA form, the CDR3 reads TGTGCCAGCAGTTCAGGGCCGTCCTACGAGCAGTACTTC.